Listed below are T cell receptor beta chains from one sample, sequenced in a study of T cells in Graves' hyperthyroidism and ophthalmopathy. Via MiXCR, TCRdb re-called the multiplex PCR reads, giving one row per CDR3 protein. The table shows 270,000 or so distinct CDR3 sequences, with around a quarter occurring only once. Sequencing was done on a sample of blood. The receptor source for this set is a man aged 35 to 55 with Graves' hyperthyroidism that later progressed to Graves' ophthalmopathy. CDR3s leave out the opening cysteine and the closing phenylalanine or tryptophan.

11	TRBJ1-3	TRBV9	ASTDQVGNTIY
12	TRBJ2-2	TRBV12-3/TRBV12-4	ASISGRKAGELF
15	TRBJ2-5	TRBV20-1	SARGGLAGGRQETQY
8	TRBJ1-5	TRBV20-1	SAADQPQH
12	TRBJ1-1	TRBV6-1	ASTPIGLNTEAF
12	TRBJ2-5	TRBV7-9	ASSLQGWQETQY
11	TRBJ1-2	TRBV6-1	ASSGDRGGGYT
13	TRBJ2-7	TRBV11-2	ASSPTAGKGYEQY
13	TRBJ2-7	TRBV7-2	ASSSGTSEPYEQY
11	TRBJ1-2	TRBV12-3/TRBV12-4	ASSQGGAYGYT
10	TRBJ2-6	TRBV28	ASGGGANVLT
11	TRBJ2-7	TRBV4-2	ASSQSVSYEQY
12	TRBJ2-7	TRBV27	ASRLAGFQGEQY
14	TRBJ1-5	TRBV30	AWMAAGGSGNQPQH
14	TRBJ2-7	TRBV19	ASSISGLAGGYEQY
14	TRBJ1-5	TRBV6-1	ASRSQGNGGNQPQH
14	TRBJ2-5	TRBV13	ASSLREAGGPWTQY
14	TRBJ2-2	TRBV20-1	SARDLEYRGTGELF
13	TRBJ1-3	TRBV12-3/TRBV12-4	ASSGGVSSGNTIY
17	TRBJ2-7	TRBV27	ASSLIPPDRVFGDYEQY
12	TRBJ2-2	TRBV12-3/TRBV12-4	ASIKAGGTGELF
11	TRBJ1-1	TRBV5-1	ASSTGQGTEAF
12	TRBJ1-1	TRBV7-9	ASSSPGRGTEAF
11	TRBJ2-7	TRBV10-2	ASSKREGYEQY
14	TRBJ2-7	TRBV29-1	SVVGIGGRPSYEQY
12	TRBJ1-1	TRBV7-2	ASGYQGAKTEAF
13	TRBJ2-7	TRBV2	ASSEGGGLSYEQY
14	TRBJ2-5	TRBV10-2	ASSPNGQGGSETQY
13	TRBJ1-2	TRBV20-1	SATGTGGVGYGYT
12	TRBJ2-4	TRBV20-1	SASPYQSLNIQY
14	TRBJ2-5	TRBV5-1	ASRGFLQGGQETQY
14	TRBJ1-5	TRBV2	ASSGGVDRFDQPQH
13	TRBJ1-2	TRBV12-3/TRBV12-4	AISRPQAANYGYT